These 26 T cell receptor beta chains came from one sample sequenced in a study of T cells expressing NK-cell markers. Using the 5' RACE reads, TCRdb records one entry per CDR3 protein without DNA. Its clone listing holds about 390,000 distinct CDR3 sequences. The specimen sequenced was blood T cells: a sorted CD56 or NKG2C T cell subset, CD4+ or CD8+ T cells, or bulk PBMC T cells (not recorded which). These receptors were taken from a woman between 50 and 59 years old in good health.

This chain joins TRBV7-9 and TRBJ1-2. Germline CDR1 is SEHNR and CDR2 is FQNEAQ (reference sequence). The CDR3 runs 14 residues. The CDR3 sequence is CASSLDSRSYGYTF. Full variable domain (remainder filled in from reference TRBV7-9 and TRBJ1-2): DTGVSQNPRHKITKRGQNVTFRCDPISEHNRLYWYRQTLGQGPEFLTYFQNEAQLEKSRLLSDRFSAERPKGSFSTLEIQRTEQGDSAMYLCASSLDSRSYGYTFGSGTRLTVV.

The rearrangement links TRBV28 to TRBJ2-3; the D gene TCRdb calls, TRBD1, cannot be checked with no DNA. Per germline, CDR1 MDHEN and CDR2 SYDVKM. The CDR3 is made up of 16 amino acids. CDR3: CASSETGTGGIDTQYF.

The gene calls are TRBV7-9 and TRBJ1-1; with no DNA, the TCRdb D assignment of TRBD1 cannot be verified. This CDR3 contains 16 residues. CDR1 SEHNR and CDR2 FQNEAQ come from the germline V gene (reference sequence). This CDR3 is CASSKDRSSRNTEAFF.

The rearrangement links TRBV5-1 to TRBJ2-3. Germline V CDR1 and CDR2: SGHRS, YFSETQ. This CDR3 region has 13 residues. The CDR3 sequence: CASSAPSTDTQYF.

The rearrangement links TRBV7-9 to TRBJ2-1; the TRBD2 assignment by TCRdb is unverifiable without DNA. The length of the CDR3 is 17 residues. CDR1 and CDR2 from the germline V gene are SEHNR and FQNEAQ (reference sequence). CDR3 protein: CASRGTSGRDSYNEQFF.

The V and J genes are TRBV24-1 and TRBJ2-1; TCRdb calls TRBD2, which cannot be checked without DNA. There are 15 residues in the CDR3. Germline CDR1 is KGHDR and CDR2 is SFDVKD. The CDR3 sequence is CATNSRDSPGNEQFF.

V gene TRBV5-1 combines with J gene TRBJ2-3; TCRdb selects TRBD2, and the lack of DNA leaves this call unchecked. The germline gives CDR1 SGHRS, CDR2 YFSETQ. This CDR3 region has 17 residues. The CDR3 sequence: CASSSALAGGSTDTQYF.

This chain uses TRBV29-1 with TRBJ2-3; no DNA is available, so the TRBD2 call from TCRdb remains unchecked. The CDR3 covers 14 residues. Germline V CDR1 and CDR2: SQVTM, ANQGSEA. This chain's CDR3 is CSVGTSVLLDTQYF.

The V and J genes are TRBV21-1 and TRBJ2-4; TCRdb returns TRBD2, unconfirmable since there is no DNA. TRBV21-1 is a known pseudogene. This CDR3 spans 14 amino acids. The CDR3 region is CASRREEAKNIQYF.

The J gene is TRBJ1-2, the V gene TRBV5-1; there is no DNA to check the TCRdb D call of TRBD1. Germline lookup yields CDR1 SGHRS and CDR2 YFSETQ. The CDR3 has 16 residues. The CDR3 spells CASSWTPPGHSIGYTF.

J is TRBJ2-5 and V is TRBV27. CDR3 length: 11 residues. Germline V lookup: CDR1 MNHEY, CDR2 SMNVEV (reference sequence). The CDR3: CASSLGQTQYF.

V and J are TRBV7-3 and TRBJ2-1; no DNA is available, so the TRBD1 call from TCRdb remains unchecked. Germline V gene lookup returns CDR1 SGHTA and CDR2 FQGTGA. The CDR3 is 17 amino acids. The chain's CDR3 is CASSSSVRQGHNNEQFF. The variable domain in full, with the rest retrieved from reference TRBV7-3 and TRBJ2-1, is GAGVSQTPSNKVTEKGKYVELRCDPISGHTALYWYRQSLGQGPEFLIYFQGTGAADDSGLPNDRFFAVRPEGSVSTLKIQRTERGDSAVYLCASSSSVRQGHNNEQFFGPGTRLTVL.

The J gene is TRBJ2-7, the V gene TRBV5-1. The CDR3 has 13 residues. Germline V lookup: CDR1 SGHRS, CDR2 YFSETQ. The CDR3: CASSSATRGEQYF.

This sequence joins TRBV2 and TRBJ1-3; the TCRdb call, TRBD1, lacks DNA for checking. The CDR3 has 15 amino acids. Germline assignment: CDR1 SNHLY and CDR2 FYNNEI. The chain's CDR3 is CASSTGGASGNTIYF.

J is TRBJ2-3 and V is TRBV7-2; the D call from TCRdb, TRBD2, cannot be confirmed without DNA. The CDR3 has 17 residues. Germline CDR1 SGHTA, CDR2 FQGNSA. CDR3 region: CASSPFVAGTRTDTQYF.

This chain connects TRBV4-1 to TRBJ2-7; the TRBD2 assignment by TCRdb is unverifiable without DNA. The CDR3 has 16 amino acids. Germline V gene data show CDR1 as MGHRA and CDR2 as YSYEKL. This CDR3 is CASSQVAGGPPYEQYF.

The gene calls are TRBV15 and TRBJ2-3; there is no DNA to check the TCRdb D call of TRBD2. The germline CDR1 and CDR2 sequences are LNHNV and YYDKDF (reference sequence). The CDR3 has 15 amino acids. CDR3 sequence: CATKGTSGSTDTQYF.

The V gene is TRBV27, the J gene TRBJ1-1; with no DNA, the TCRdb D assignment of TRBD1 cannot be verified. This CDR3 has 15 residues. Germline loops: CDR1 MNHEY, CDR2 SMNVEV (reference sequence). The CDR3 sequence is CASSLVGDSIEGAFF.

This CDR3 is CASSQTREGETQYF. The rearrangement links TRBV4-1 to TRBJ2-5; TCRdb names TRBD1, which stays unverified in the absence of DNA. From germline, CDR1 is MGHRA and CDR2 YSYEKL. The CDR3 consists of 14 residues.

The chain has TRBV20-1 and TRBJ2-3; TCRdb lists TRBD1, though no DNA is available to test this call. The CDR3 is 15 residues long. Germline V gene data show CDR1 as DFQATT and CDR2 as SNEGSKA (reference sequence). CDR3 loop: CSARDPQGATDTQYF.

J is TRBJ1-5 and V is TRBV4-2; TCRdb names TRBD1, which stays unverified in the absence of DNA. The CDR3 spans 16 residues. CDR1 LGHNA and CDR2 YNFKEQ come from the germline V gene. This CDR3 is CASSQDRQGDNQPQHF.

The V call is TRBV24-1, the J call TRBJ1-5. CDR1 and CDR2 from the germline V gene are KGHDR and SFDVKD. The CDR3 runs 14 residues. This CDR3 reads CATSSTYSNQPQHF.

The chain joins TRBV15 to TRBJ2-4; lacking DNA, the TRBD2 call made by TCRdb goes unchecked. This CDR3 has 14 amino acids. In germline, CDR1 is LNHNV, CDR2 YYDKDF (reference sequence). The CDR3 region is CATSRPGLTDIQYF.

The V call is TRBV7-9, the J call TRBJ2-3; the TRBD2 assignment by TCRdb is unverifiable without DNA. Germline CDR1 is SEHNR and CDR2 is FQNEAQ (reference sequence). This CDR3 region has 16 residues. The CDR3 is CASSLGVEREQDTQYF.

CDR3 sequence reads: CASSLSYSGSSYNEQFF. The chain joins TRBV14 to TRBJ2-1. CDR3 size: 17 residues. Germline CDR1 is SGHDN and CDR2 is FVKESK.

The chain is built from TRBV5-1 and TRBJ2-5. The CDR3 is made up of 12 amino acids. Germline assignment: CDR1 SGHRS and CDR2 YFSETQ. CDR3 residues: CASGGVQETQYF.